This T cell receptor beta chain is drawn from a study of early T cells in non-severe SARS-CoV-2 infection. This clonotype was seen repeatedly, ten times or more. Individually, cDNA molecules had unique molecular identifiers attached to them. TCRdb analysed the 5' RACE reads with MiXCR anew, one entry per CDR3 protein. The profile shows 50,000 to 60,000 distinct CDR3 sequences, approximately 8% of them singletons. Trimming removed 2 bases from V and 4 bases from J; junction bases left unmatched: 6. The CDR3 contains 16 residues. CDR1 and CDR2 (germline): MNHNY, SVGAGI (reference sequence). The chain uses TRBV6-6 and TRBJ2-5; 11 bases map to TRBD2. The TCR was taken from an adult who was a healthcare worker with PCR-confirmed SARS-CoV-2 infection or an uninfected control (not recorded which). Sequences were obtained from whole blood. CDR3 coding DNA: TGTGCCAGCAGTTACCTACTAGCGGGAGCCGGAGAGACCCAGTACTTC. Translation gives CASSYLLAGAGETQYF.